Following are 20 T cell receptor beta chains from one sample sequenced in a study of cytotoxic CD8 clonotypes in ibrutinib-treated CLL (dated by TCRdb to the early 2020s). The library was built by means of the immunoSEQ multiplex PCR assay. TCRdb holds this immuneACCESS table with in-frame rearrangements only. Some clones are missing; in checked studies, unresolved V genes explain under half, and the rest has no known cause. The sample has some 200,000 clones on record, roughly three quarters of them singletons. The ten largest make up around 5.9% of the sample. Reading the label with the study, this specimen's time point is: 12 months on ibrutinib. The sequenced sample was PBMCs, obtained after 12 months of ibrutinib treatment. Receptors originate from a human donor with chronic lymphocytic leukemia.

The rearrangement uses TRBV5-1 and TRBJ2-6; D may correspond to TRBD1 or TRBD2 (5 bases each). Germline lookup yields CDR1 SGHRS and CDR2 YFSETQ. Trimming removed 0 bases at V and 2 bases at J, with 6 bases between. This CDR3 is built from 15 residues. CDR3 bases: TGCGCCAGCAGCTTGGGGGGACCTGGGGCCAACGTCCTGACTTTC. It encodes CASSLGGPGANVLTF.

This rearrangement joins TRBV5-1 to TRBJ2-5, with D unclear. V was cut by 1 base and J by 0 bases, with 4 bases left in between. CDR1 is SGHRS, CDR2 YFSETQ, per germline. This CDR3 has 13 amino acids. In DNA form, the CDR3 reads TGCGCCAGCAGCTTGTTGCACCAAGAGACCCAGTACTTC. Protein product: CASSLLHQETQYF.

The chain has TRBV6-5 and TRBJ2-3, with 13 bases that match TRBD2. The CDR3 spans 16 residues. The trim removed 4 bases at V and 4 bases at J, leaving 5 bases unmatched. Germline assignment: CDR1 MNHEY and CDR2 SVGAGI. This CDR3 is CASSSGTSGVADTQYF. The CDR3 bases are TGTGCCAGCAGTTCCGGGACTAGCGGGGTCGCAGATACGCAGTATTTT.

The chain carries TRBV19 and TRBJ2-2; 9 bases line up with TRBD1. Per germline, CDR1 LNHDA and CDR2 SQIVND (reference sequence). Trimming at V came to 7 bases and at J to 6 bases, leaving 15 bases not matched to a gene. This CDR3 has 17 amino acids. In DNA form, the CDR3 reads TGTGCCAGTACCTCATACCCGGGACAGGGAGAGCCCGGGGAGCTGTTTTTT. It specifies CASTSYPGQGEPGELFF.

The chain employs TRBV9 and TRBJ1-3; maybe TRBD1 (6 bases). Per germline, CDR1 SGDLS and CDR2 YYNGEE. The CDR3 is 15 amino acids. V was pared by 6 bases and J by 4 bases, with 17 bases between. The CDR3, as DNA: TGTGCCAGCAACCGATTTGGGACACCAGGAAACACCATATATTTT. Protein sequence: CASNRFGTPGNTIYF.

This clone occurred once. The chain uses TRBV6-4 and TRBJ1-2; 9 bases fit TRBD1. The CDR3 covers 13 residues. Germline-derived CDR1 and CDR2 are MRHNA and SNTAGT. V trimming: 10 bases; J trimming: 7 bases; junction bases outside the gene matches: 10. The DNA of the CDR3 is TGTGCCACCCGGGACAGGGATATAGGTGGCTACACCTTC. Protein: CATRDRDIGGYTF.

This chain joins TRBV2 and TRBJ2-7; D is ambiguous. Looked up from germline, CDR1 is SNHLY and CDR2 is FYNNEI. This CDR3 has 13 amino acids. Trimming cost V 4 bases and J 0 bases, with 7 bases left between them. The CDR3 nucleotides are TGTGCCAGCAGTGTAAAGGTCTCCTACGAGCAGTACTTC. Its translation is CASSVKVSYEQYF.

CDR3 bases: TGTGCCAGCAGCTTAGAAAATCGCGACGAGCGGACCCAAGAGACCCAGTACTTC. As protein: CASSLENRDERTQETQYF. This chain joins TRBV7-3 and TRBJ2-5; D perhaps matches TRBD2 (5 bases). The CDR3 extends over 18 amino acids. The germline V gene encodes CDR1 SGHTA and CDR2 FQGTGA. Trimming took 2 bases from V and 1 from J, leaving 20 bases between them.

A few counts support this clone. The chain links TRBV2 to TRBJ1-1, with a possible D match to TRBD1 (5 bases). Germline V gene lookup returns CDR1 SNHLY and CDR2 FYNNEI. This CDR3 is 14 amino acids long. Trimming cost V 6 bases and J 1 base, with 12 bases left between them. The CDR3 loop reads CASSVLTANTEAFF. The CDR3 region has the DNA TGTGCCAGCAGCGTGCTGACAGCGAACACTGAAGCTTTCTTT.

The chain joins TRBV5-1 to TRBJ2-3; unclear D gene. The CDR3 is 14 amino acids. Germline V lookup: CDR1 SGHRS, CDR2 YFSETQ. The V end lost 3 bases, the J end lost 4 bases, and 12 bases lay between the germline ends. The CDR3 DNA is TGCGCCAGCAGCTGGCAAGCCCCAGCAGATACGCAGTATTTT. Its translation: CASSWQAPADTQYF.

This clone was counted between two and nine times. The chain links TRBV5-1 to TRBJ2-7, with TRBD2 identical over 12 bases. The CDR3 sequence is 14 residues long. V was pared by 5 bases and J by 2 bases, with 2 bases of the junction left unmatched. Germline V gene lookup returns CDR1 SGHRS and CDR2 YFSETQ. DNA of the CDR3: TGCGCCAGCAGTCCTAGCGGGAGGGCCTACGAGCAGTACTTC. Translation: CASSPSGRAYEQYF.

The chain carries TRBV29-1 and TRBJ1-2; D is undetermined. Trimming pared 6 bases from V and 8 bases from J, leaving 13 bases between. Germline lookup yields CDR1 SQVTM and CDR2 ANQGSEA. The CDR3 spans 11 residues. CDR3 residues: CSVQGPEGYTF. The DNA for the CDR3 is TGCAGCGTCCAAGGGCCCGAAGGCTACACCTTC. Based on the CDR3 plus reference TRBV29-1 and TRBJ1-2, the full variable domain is SAVISQKPSRDICQRGTSLTIQCQVDSQVTMMFWYRQQPGQSLTLIATANQGSEATYESGFVIDKFPISRPNLTFSTLTVSNMSPEDSSIYLCSVQGPEGYTFGSGTRLTVV.

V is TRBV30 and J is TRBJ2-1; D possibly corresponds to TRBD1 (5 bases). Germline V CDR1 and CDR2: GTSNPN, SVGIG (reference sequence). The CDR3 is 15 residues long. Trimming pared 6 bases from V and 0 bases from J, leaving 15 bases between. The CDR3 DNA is TGTGCCTGCCTCCCTTGGACAAGCTCCTACAATGAGCAGTTCTTC. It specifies CACLPWTSSYNEQFF.

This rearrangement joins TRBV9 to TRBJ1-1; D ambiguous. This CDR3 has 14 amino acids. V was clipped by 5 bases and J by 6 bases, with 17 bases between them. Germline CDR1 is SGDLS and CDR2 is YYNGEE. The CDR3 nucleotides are TGTGCCAGCAGTGCATCGAACGGGAAGGCTGAAGCTTTCTTT. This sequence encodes CASSASNGKAEAFF. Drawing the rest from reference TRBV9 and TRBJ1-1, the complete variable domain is DSGVTQTPKHLITATGQRVTLRCSPRSGDLSVYWYQQSLDQGLQFLIQYYNGEERAKGNILERFSAQQFPDLHSELNLSSLELGDSALYFCASSASNGKAEAFFGQGTRLTVV.

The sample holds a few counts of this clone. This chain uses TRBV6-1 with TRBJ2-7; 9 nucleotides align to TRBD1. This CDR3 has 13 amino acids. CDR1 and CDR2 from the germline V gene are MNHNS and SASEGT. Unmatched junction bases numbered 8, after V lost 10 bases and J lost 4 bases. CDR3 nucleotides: TGTGCCACCTCCGGGACAGGGTCTTACGAGCAGTACTTC. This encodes CATSGTGSYEQYF.

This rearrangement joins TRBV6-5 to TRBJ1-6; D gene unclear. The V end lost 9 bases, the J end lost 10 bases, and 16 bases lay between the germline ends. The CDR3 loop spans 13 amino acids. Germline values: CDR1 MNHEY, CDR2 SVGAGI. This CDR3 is CASRGIARSPLHF. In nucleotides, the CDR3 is TGTGCCAGTCGAGGGATTGCTAGGTCACCCCTCCACTTT.

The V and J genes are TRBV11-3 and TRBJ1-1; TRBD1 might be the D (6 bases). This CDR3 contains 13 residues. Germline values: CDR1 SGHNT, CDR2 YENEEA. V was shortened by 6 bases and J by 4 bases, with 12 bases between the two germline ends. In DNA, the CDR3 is TGTGCCAGCAGTTATATAGGGGGCACTGAAGCTTTCTTT. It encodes CASSYIGGTEAFF. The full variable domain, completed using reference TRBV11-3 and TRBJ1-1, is EAGVVQSPRYKIIEKKQPVAFWCNPISGHNTLYWYLQNLGQGPELLIRYENEEAVDDSQLPKDRFSAERLKGVDSTLKIQPAELGDSAVYLCASSYIGGTEAFFGQGTRLTVV.

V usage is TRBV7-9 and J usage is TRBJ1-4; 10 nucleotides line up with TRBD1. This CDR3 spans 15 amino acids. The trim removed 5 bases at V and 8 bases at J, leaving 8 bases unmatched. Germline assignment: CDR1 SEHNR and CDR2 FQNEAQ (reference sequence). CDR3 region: CASSQGGQGTEKLFF. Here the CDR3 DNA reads TGTGCCAGCAGCCAGGGGGGACAGGGGACCGAAAAACTGTTTTTT.

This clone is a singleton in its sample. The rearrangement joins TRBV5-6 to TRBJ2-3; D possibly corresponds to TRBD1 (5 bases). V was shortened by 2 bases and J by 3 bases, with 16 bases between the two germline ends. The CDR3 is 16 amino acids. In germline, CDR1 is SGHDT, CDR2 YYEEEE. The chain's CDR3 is CASSLSVTGLTDTQYF. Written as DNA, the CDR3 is TGTGCCAGCAGCTTAAGTGTTACAGGCCTTACAGATACGCAGTATTTT.

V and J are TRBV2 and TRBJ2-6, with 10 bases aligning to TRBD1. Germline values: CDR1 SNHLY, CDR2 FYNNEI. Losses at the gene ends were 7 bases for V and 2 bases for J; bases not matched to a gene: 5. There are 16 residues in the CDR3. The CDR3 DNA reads TGTGCCAGCACGGGACAGGGGATCGCTGGGGCCAACGTCCTGACTTTC. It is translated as CASTGQGIAGANVLTF.